The 28 T cell receptor beta chains listed next were all sequenced from one sample in a study of blood T cell repertoires in COVID-19. Generated by immunoSEQ multiplex PCR, the TCRdb table keeps only in-frame clones and is missing some. The repertoire consists of some 300,000 clones, with 90% occurring once and the leading ten covering around 0.97%. The specimen sequenced was peripheral blood. These receptors all stem from a woman between 40 and 55 years old with COVID-19, enrolled during active disease.

This clone was seen just once. V gene TRBV5-1 combines with J gene TRBJ1-2; no clear D. V lost 5 bases to trimming and J lost 5 bases, with 16 bases between them. Germline values: CDR1 SGHRS, CDR2 YFSETQ. CDR3 length equals 14 residues. For the CDR3, the DNA is TGCGCCAGCAGTCCCGTTCTAGACGGGTATGGCTACACCTTC. Translated: CASSPVLDGYGYTF.

The CDR3, as DNA: TGTGCCAGCAGTCCGGACGGGGCAACTAATGAAAAACTGTTTTTT. Protein sequence: CASSPDGATNEKLFF. The chain recombines TRBV9 with TRBJ1-4; no clear D. CDR3 length equals 15 residues. Germline V gene lookup returns CDR1 SGDLS and CDR2 YYNGEE. Trimming shortened V by 5 bases and J by 0 bases, and 11 bases separated the two germline ends.

The V gene is TRBV6-6, the J gene TRBJ2-3; 8 bases map to TRBD2. Germline V lookup: CDR1 MNHNY, CDR2 SVGAGI (reference sequence). The CDR3 runs to 14 residues. Losses at the gene ends were 4 bases for V and 6 bases for J; bases not matched to a gene: 6. In DNA, the CDR3 is TGTGCCAGCAGTTTAAGGACTAGCCAGGATACGCAGTATTTT. Translating gives CASSLRTSQDTQYF.

Only a few counts were recorded for this clone. This rearrangement joins TRBV7-9 to TRBJ1-2; TRBD1 is a possible D gene (5 bases). CDR3 size: 14 residues. Trimming removed 3 bases at V and 8 bases at J, with 16 bases between. Germline CDR1 and CDR2: SEHNR and FQNEAQ (reference sequence). CDR3 sequence reads: CASSFGGTSGGYTF. The CDR3 DNA sequence: TGTGCCAGCAGCTTTGGCGGGACCTCTGGCGGCTACACCTTC.

This clone was seen at least ten times. The V call is TRBV6-5, the J call TRBJ2-1; 8 bases map to TRBD2. Germline CDR1 is MNHEY and CDR2 is SVGAGI. The CDR3 totals 15 residues. Unmatched junction bases numbered 7, after V lost 1 base and J lost 8 bases. This CDR3 reads CASSYWVGRADEQFF. In DNA form, the CDR3 reads TGTGCCAGCAGTTACTGGGTCGGGAGGGCCGATGAGCAGTTCTTC.

The DNA for the CDR3 is TGTGCCAGCAGCTCGACAGGGGCTGGGGCCAACGTCCTGACTTTC. This codes for CASSSTGAGANVLTF. The V call is TRBV7-3, the J call TRBJ2-6; 8 nucleotides match TRBD1. This CDR3 spans 15 amino acids. Germline CDR1 is SGHTA and CDR2 is FQGTGA. The V segment lost 4 bases and the J segment 2 bases; nucleotides outside the gene matches: 1. Looking up the rest from reference TRBV7-3 and TRBJ2-6 gives the full variable domain: GAGVSQTPSNKVTEKGKYVELRCDPISGHTALYWYRQSLGQGPEFLIYFQGTGAADDSGLPNDRFFAVRPEGSVSTLKIQRTERGDSAVYLCASSSTGAGANVLTFGAGSRLTVL.

This chain links TRBV11-3 with TRBJ2-3; maybe TRBD1 (6 bases). V lost 4 bases and J lost 5, with 10 bases in between. The CDR3 is 13 residues long. The germline gives CDR1 SGHNT, CDR2 YENEEA. The CDR3 here is CASSSRTVDTQYF. The CDR3 nucleotides are TGTGCCAGCAGCTCCCGGACAGTAGATACGCAGTATTTT.

This clone was counted once. The V call is TRBV18, the J call TRBJ2-3; 10 bases map to TRBD2. Germline trimming cut 3 bases from V and 1 base from J; bases unmatched to any gene: 4. The length of the CDR3 is 16 residues. Per the germline V gene, CDR1 is KGHSH and CDR2 is LQKENI. The DNA of the CDR3 is TGTGCCAGCTCACCCCCTAGCGGGAGAGGCACAGATACGCAGTATTTT. This gives the protein CASSPPSGRGTDTQYF.

The rearrangement links TRBV12-3 or TRBV12-4 to TRBJ1-5; D not resolved. This CDR3 region has 13 residues. Trimming left V 6 bases short and J 0 bases short, with 6 bases between. The CDR3 DNA sequence: TGTGCCAGCAGGGGGAGTAGCAATCAGCCCCAGCATTTT. Its translation is CASRGSSNQPQHF.

J is TRBJ2-2 and V is TRBV4-1, with a tentative D call TRBD1 (6 bases). Trimming stripped 9 bases from V and 3 bases from J, with 29 bases between. This CDR3 is built from 19 residues. CDR1 is MGHRA, CDR2 YSYEKL, per germline. The CDR3, as DNA: TGCGCCAGAGGCCCGTTCCGGGACACCCCCTCCGGGGACACCGGGGAGCTGTTTTTT. It specifies CARGPFRDTPSGDTGELFF.

The gene calls are TRBV7-3 and TRBJ2-5, with 8 bases identical to TRBD2. The CDR3 totals 13 residues. Germline CDR1 SGHTA, CDR2 FQGTGA. J lost 4 bases, V lost 5 bases, and 3 bases had no gene match. CDR3 in DNA: TGTGCCAGCAGCCAGAGCGGGAGAGAGACCCAGTACTTC. It specifies CASSQSGRETQYF.

This chain connects TRBV5-1 to TRBJ2-1; the D gene is possibly TRBD2 (6 bases). V lost 2 bases to trimming and J lost 1 base, with 16 bases between them. This CDR3 region has 17 residues. Germline V gene sequence: CDR1 SGHRS, CDR2 YFSETQ. Here the CDR3 reads CASSFGGVGGSYNEQFF. CDR3 nucleotides: TGCGCCAGCAGCTTCGGAGGGGTGGGCGGATCCTACAATGAGCAGTTCTTC.

A few counts support this clone. V usage is TRBV2 and J usage is TRBJ1-2, with no clear D. V was pared by 4 bases and J by 6 bases, with 24 bases between. There are 17 residues in the CDR3. Germline V lookup: CDR1 SNHLY, CDR2 FYNNEI. The CDR3 here is CASSGRARALSPHGYTF. CDR3 DNA sequence: TGTGCCAGCAGTGGGCGGGCCCGGGCCCTAAGCCCCCATGGCTACACCTTC.

This chain uses TRBV11-1 with TRBJ2-1, with D perhaps matching TRBD1 (6 bases). This CDR3 spans 13 amino acids. Germline assignment: CDR1 SGHAT and CDR2 FQDESV (reference sequence). The V end lost 1 base, the J end lost 7 bases, and 8 bases lay between the germline ends. CDR3 in amino acids: CASSLVQGNEQFF. The CDR3 nucleotides read TGTGCCAGCAGCTTAGTTCAGGGGAATGAGCAGTTCTTC.

The gene calls are TRBV19 and TRBJ1-1, with D hard to call. Germline V gene sequence: CDR1 LNHDA, CDR2 SQIVND (reference sequence). Trimming took 1 base from V and 8 from J, leaving 11 bases between them. The CDR3 loop spans 13 amino acids. In DNA form, the CDR3 reads TGTGCCAGTAGTATAGTGTTGGCAGGAGAAGCTTTCTTT. Its translation is CASSIVLAGEAFF.

V gene TRBV19 combines with J gene TRBJ2-5; 9 positions agree with TRBD2. CDR3 length: 19 residues. Germline CDR1 is LNHDA and CDR2 is SQIVND (reference sequence). Trimming at V came to 4 bases and at J to 0 bases, leaving 15 bases not matched to a gene. The CDR3 loop is CASSTLLGAAGGYQETQYF. The CDR3, as DNA: TGTGCCAGTAGTACCCTCTTAGGGGCGGCGGGGGGGTACCAAGAGACCCAGTACTTC.

V and J are TRBV6-4 and TRBJ2-3, with 7 positions matching TRBD2. Germline CDR1 reads MRHNA; CDR2 reads SNTAGT. Germline trimming cut 6 bases from V and 4 bases from J; bases unmatched to any gene: 10. The length of the CDR3 is 15 residues. DNA for the CDR3: TGTGCCAGCAGGAGGCAAGCGGGAAGTGCAGATACGCAGTATTTT. It codes for CASRRQAGSADTQYF.

The chain has TRBV19 and TRBJ1-1, with a weak D call TRBD1 (6 bases). Germline CDR1 LNHDA, CDR2 SQIVND (reference sequence). CDR3 size: 16 residues. Trimming stripped 0 bases from V and 1 base from J, with 12 bases between. In DNA form, the CDR3 reads TGTGCCAGTAGTATAGATCGGGGACACCCGAACACTGAAGCTTTCTTT. Translation: CASSIDRGHPNTEAFF.

This clone has just one count. J is TRBJ2-7 and V is TRBV27; weak D call: TRBD1 (6 bases). Trimming pared 5 bases from V and 1 base from J, leaving 18 bases between. The germline CDR1 and CDR2 sequences are MNHEY and SMNVEV (reference sequence). This CDR3 has 16 amino acids. CDR3 in DNA: TGTGCCAGCAGTGGGAACAGGGATTGGAGATCCTACGAGCAGTACTTC. It encodes CASSGNRDWRSYEQYF.

This chain links TRBV20-1 with TRBJ2-1, with TRBD1 identical over 8 bases. With 6 bases clipped from V and 9 bases from J, the junction kept 4 bases outside the gene matches. Germline V gene sequence: CDR1 DFQATT, CDR2 SNEGSKA (reference sequence). This CDR3 region has 11 residues. CDR3 coding DNA: TGCAGTGCCATAGACAGGGGTGAGCAGTTCTTC. Its translation is CSAIDRGEQFF.

The rearrangement links TRBV27 to TRBJ1-2; TRBD1 might be the D (5 bases). Germline CDR1 reads MNHEY; CDR2 reads SMNVEV (reference sequence). The CDR3 is 16 amino acids. V was pared by 3 bases and J by 4 bases, with 18 bases between. In DNA form, the CDR3 reads TGTGCCAGCAGTTTCCTCCACGACCGCGGGGGCTATGGCTACACCTTC. As protein: CASSFLHDRGGYGYTF.

The genes are TRBV29-1 and TRBJ2-7; a possible D gene is TRBD1 (7 bases). CDR1 is SQVTM, CDR2 ANQGSEA, per germline. Trimming left V 3 bases short and J 2 bases short, with 14 bases between. The CDR3 totals 14 residues. The CDR3 protein is CSVEVQGRPYEQYF. The CDR3 nucleotides are TGCAGCGTTGAGGTACAGGGGAGGCCCTACGAGCAGTACTTC.

V usage is TRBV11-2 and J usage is TRBJ1-4, with D possibly matching TRBD1 (6 bases). The CDR3 spans 15 residues. V lost 6 bases to trimming and J lost 7 bases, with 18 bases between them. Germline V gene sequence: CDR1 SGHAT, CDR2 FQNNGV. The DNA for the CDR3 is TGTGCCAGCAGAATTACAGGGTTCCTCCCTGAAAAACTGTTTTTT. Protein product: CASRITGFLPEKLFF. The whole variable domain, filled in from reference TRBV11-2 and TRBJ1-4, reads EAGVAQSPRYKIIEKRQSVAFWCNPISGHATLYWYQQILGQGPKLLIQFQNNGVVDDSQLPKDRFSAERLKGVDSTLKIQPAKLEDSAVYLCASRITGFLPEKLFFGSGTQLSVL.

The rearrangement links TRBV4-3 to TRBJ1-1; D remains ambiguous. V lost 1 base and J 4 bases, leaving 16 bases between the germline ends. CDR1 is LGHNA, CDR2 YSLEER, per germline. The CDR3 spans 16 residues. The DNA for the CDR3 is TGCGCCAGCAGCCAAGCCCTGCCCATGGTTAGCACTGAAGCTTTCTTT. Its protein is CASSQALPMVSTEAFF.

Here the CDR3 reads CASSTGVRAFF. The CDR3 bases are TGTGCCAGCAGTACCGGTGTGAGGGCTTTCTTT. J is TRBJ1-1 and V is TRBV12-3 or TRBV12-4; no clear D. This CDR3 contains 11 residues. Trimming removed 5 bases at V and 11 bases at J, with 12 bases between.

The rearrangement joins TRBV6-2 or TRBV6-3 to TRBJ1-2, with TRBD1 matching 7 bases. The CDR3 covers 15 residues. Looked up from germline, CDR1 is MNHEY and CDR2 is SVGEGT. V lost 5 bases to trimming and J lost 8 bases; unmatched junction nucleotides: 14. The CDR3 protein is CASSRSTGPLRGYTF. CDR3 DNA: TGTGCCAGCAGTAGGTCGACAGGGCCCCTGAGAGGCTACACCTTC.

The chain combines TRBV6-5 with TRBJ1-6; D perhaps matches TRBD1 (5 bases). CDR3 length: 14 residues. Germline V gives CDR1 MNHEY, CDR2 SVGAGI. Trimming left V 2 bases short and J 9 bases short, with 11 bases between. The CDR3 reads CASSYRGWGSPLHF. The CDR3, as DNA: TGTGCCAGCAGTTACAGGGGTTGGGGTTCACCCCTCCACTTT.

This chain links TRBV7-8 with TRBJ2-1; 12 positions agree with TRBD2. The germline CDR1 and CDR2 sequences are SGHVS and FQNEAQ. The J segment lost 4 bases and the V segment lost 5 bases, leaving 3 bases of the junction unmatched. This CDR3 comprises 15 residues. The CDR3 spells CASSRGLAGYNEQFF. The CDR3 coding sequence is TGTGCCAGCAGCCGAGGACTAGCGGGGTACAATGAGCAGTTCTTC.